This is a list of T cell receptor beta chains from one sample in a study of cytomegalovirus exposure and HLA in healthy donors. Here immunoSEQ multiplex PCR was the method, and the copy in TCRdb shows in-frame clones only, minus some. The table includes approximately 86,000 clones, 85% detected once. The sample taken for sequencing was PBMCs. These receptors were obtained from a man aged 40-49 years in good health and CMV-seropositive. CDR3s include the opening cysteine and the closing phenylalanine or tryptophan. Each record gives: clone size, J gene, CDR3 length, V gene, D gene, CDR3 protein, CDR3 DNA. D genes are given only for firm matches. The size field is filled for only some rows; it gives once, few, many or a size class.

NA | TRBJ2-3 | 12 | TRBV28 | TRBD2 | CATGRGTDTQYF | TGTGCCACCGGGAGGGGTACAGATACGCAGTATTTT
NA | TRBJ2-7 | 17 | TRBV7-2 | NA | CASSLGAGFGGVYEQYF | TGTGCCAGCAGCTTAGGGGCGGGTTTTGGAGGGGTATACGAGCAGTACTTC
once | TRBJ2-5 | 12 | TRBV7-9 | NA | CASNGVGETQYF | TGTGCCAGCAACGGGGTGGGGGAGACCCAGTACTTC
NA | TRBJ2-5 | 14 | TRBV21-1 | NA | CASSKAAVEETQYF | TGTGCCAGCAGCAAAGCGGCGGTGGAAGAGACCCAGTACTTC
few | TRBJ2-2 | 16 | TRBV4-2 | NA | CASSQDQRPDTGELFF | TGTGCCAGCAGCCAAGATCAGCGCCCGGACACCGGGGAGCTGTTTTTT
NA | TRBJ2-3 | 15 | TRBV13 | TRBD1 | CASSPTRTGDGTQYF | TGTGCCAGCAGCCCCACGAGGACAGGGGATGGTACGCAGTATTTT
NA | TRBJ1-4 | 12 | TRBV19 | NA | CASSIQGEKLFF | TGTGCCAGTAGTATCCAGGGTGAAAAACTGTTTTTT
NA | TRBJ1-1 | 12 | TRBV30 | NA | CAWKRGNTEAFF | TGTGCCTGGAAAAGGGGGAACACTGAAGCTTTCTTT
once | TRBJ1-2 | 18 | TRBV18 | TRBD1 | CASSPSLTGASGNYGYTF | TGTGCCAGCTCACCATCTTTAACAGGGGCCTCGGGTAACTATGGCTACACCTTC
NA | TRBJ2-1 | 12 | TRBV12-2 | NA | CASPPEGYEQFF | TGTGCAAGTCCGCCGGAGGGCTATGAGCAGTTCTTC
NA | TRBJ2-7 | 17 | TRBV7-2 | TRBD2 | CASSPLVGRGISYEQYF | TGTGCCAGCAGCCCCCTGGTGGGGCGGGGGATTTCCTACGAGCAGTACTTC
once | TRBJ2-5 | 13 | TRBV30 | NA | CATWSPPRGTQYF | TGTGCCACCTGGAGTCCCCCCCGCGGGACCCAGTACTTC
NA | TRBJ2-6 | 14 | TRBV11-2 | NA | CASSSLSGANVLTF | TGTGCCAGCAGCTCCCTCTCTGGGGCCAACGTCCTGACTTTC
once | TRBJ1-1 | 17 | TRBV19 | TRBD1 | CASSMLPGPTGGTEAFF | TGTGCCAGTAGTATGCTCCCAGGGCCGACAGGGGGCACTGAAGCTTTCTTT
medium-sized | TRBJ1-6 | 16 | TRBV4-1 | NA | CASSQGRMIENSPLHF | TGCGCCAGCAGCCAAGGGCGGATGATCGAAAATTCACCCCTCCACTTT
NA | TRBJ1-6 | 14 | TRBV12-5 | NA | CASGLLRGNSPLHF | TGTGCTAGTGGTTTACTCCGTGGTAATTCACCCCTCCACTTT
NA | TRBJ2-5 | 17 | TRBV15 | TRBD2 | CATSRGTSGNERETQYF | TGTGCCACCAGCAGGGGAACTAGCGGGAACGAAAGAGAGACCCAGTACTTC
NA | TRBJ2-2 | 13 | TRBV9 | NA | CASSVDSTGELFF | TGTGCCAGCAGCGTAGATTCAACCGGGGAGCTGTTTTTT
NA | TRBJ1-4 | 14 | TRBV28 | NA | CASSLGGAGNGLFF | TGTGCCAGCAGTTTGGGGGGGGCGGGGAACGGACTGTTTTTT
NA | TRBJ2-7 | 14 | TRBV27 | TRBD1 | CASSLLGQAYEQYF | TGTGCCAGCAGTTTATTAGGACAGGCCTACGAGCAGTACTTC
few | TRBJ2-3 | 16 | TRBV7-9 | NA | CASSLVPGGLTDTQYF | TGTGCCAGCAGCTTAGTGCCAGGGGGACTCACAGATACGCAGTATTTT
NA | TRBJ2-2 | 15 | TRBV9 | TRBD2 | CASSGLAGGTGELFF | TGTGCCAGCAGCGGTCTAGCGGGGGGCACCGGGGAGCTGTTTTTT
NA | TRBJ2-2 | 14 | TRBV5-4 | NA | CASSLDAATGELFF | TGTGCCAGCAGCTTGGATGCGGCGACCGGGGAGCTGTTTTTT
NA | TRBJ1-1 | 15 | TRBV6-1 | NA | CASTVRETVNTEAFF | TGTGCCAGCACTGTACGAGAAACAGTGAACACTGAAGCTTTCTTT